The present T cell receptor beta chain was sequenced within a study of blood T cell repertoires in COVID-19. In the authors' methods: Estimates of nucleated cell counts were drawn from the amplification of reference gene primers. Profiling relied on immunoSEQ multiplex PCR, and the TCRdb table lists in-frame clones only, not all of them. That table furnishes V, J and clone size, whereas the DNA furnished D and trimming. The sample records roughly 150,000 clones, approximately 90% being singletons. Trimming removed 1 base from V and 8 bases from J, with 14 bases in between. CDR3 length: 14 amino acids. Germline CDR1 and CDR2: SGHAT and FQNNGV.

The chain uses TRBV11-2 and TRBJ1-1; D not certain. The source of this sequence is a middle-aged man who had recovered from COVID-19. Input material: peripheral blood. CDR3 sequence (DNA): TGTGCCAGCAGCTTAGTCCCCGGACTCATCGAAGCTTTCTTT. Residues: CASSLVPGLIEAFF.